This T cell receptor beta chain was sequenced during a study of cytomegalovirus exposure and HLA in healthy donors. Study-wide results and caveats: In an earlier analysis, productive rearrangement rates for most beta V segments clustered near 87% or 30%. An Asian-associated ancestry cluster reportedly showed fewer N-insertions than the approximately 630-donor mean in a later analysis. V- and J-gene trimming in TCR beta was tied to a missense DCLRE1C variant by an analysis performed later.

13 Jbeta primers and 60 Vbeta primers were used for the PCR. Repertoires were generated with immunoSEQ multiplex PCR, while TCRdb's copy carries only in-frame clones and drops some. The sample records 130,000 or so clones, around 80% being singletons. In this sample, this clone turned up once. Its antigen is undetermined. This TCR came from a man in his thirties or forties in good health and CMV-seronegative. The sample taken for sequencing was PBMCs.

The CDR3 DNA reads TGTGCCAGCGGGGGACAGGGGGCGGCCCCCTACAATGAGCAGTTCTTC. This sequence encodes CASGGQGAAPYNEQFF. The chain recombines TRBV7-9 with TRBJ2-1, with TRBD1 identical over 12 bases. Germline V lookup: CDR1 SEHNR, CDR2 FQNEAQ (reference sequence). CDR3 size: 16 residues. After removal of 8 bases from V and 2 bases from J, the junction contained 7 bases not matched to a gene.